This is a list of T cell receptor beta chains from one sample in a study of T cell responses to AZD1222 COVID-19 vaccine. Produced via immunoSEQ multiplex PCR; TCRdb's table is partial and in-frame only. The sample yields about 66,000 clones, about 90% seen once. The sample here was peripheral blood, taken on day 0 of AZD1222 vaccination. These receptors were taken from an adult in good health. Each CDR3 is given with its conserved first and last residue.

TRBV19	TRBJ1-2	CASTRARTTNYGYTF
TRBV2	TRBJ2-5	CASRLAGGLKETQYF
TRBV10-3	TRBJ2-1	CAISESYGGGQFF
TRBV6-5	TRBJ1-2	CASSSVRTNYGYTF
TRBV7-9	TRBJ2-1	CASSPAGTQSEQFF
TRBV19	TRBJ1-6	CASSMWVRGYNSPLHF
TRBV6-5	TRBJ1-4	CATRGATNEKLFF
TRBV6-5	TRBJ1-2	CASSTQSGYGYTF
TRBV10-3	TRBJ2-5	CAISSPGQETQYF
TRBV6-2/TRBV6-3	TRBJ2-7	CASSYSEQSSYEQYF
TRBV4-1	TRBJ2-1	CASSLQHSGYSYNEQFF
TRBV6-1	TRBJ2-2	CASSEVTGELFF
TRBV5-1	TRBJ1-3	CASSLAPPDSGNTIYF
TRBV2	TRBJ2-7	CASRVGTGGFDEQYF
TRBV6-5	TRBJ2-2	CARGRDRVGTGELFF
TRBV13	TRBJ1-2	CASSLIPNYGYTF
TRBV18	TRBJ2-1	CASSRGTAAIGNEQFF
TRBV9	TRBJ2-5	CASSPEEETQYF
TRBV5-4	TRBJ2-1	CASSHGGNEQFF
TRBV6-7	TRBJ1-2	CASSYSRAGGSGYTF
TRBV18	TRBJ1-1	CASSRTGDSGGTEAFF
TRBV28	TRBJ2-7	CASSFLAGHDEQYF
TRBV25-1	TRBJ1-1	CASTPRLGGVNTEAFF
TRBV6-1	TRBJ2-7	CASSELTGSFEQYF
TRBV7-8	TRBJ1-2	CASSLEGRDRVAGYTF
TRBV5-6	TRBJ1-2	CASSSPSLGDGYTF
TRBV7-2	TRBJ1-2	CASSYTGAGLRGYTF
TRBV10-3	TRBJ2-1	CAISDASGTTLSNEQFF
TRBV6-1	TRBJ1-6	CASSEAENSPLHF
TRBV5-4	TRBJ2-3	CASSRGGLTDTQYF
TRBV6-5	TRBJ1-4	CASKNGQATNEKLFF
TRBV4-1	TRBJ1-2	CASSQELNGNYGYTF
TRBV6-5	TRBJ1-1	CASSYIGNTEAFF
TRBV6-1	TRBJ1-5	CASSDSPYSNQPQHF
TRBV4-2	TRBJ2-3	CASSQDVTGGTDTQYF
TRBV6-5	TRBJ2-1	CASRGLGNEQFF
TRBV24-1	TRBJ2-2	CATSDFRQGVTGELFF
TRBV5-1	TRBJ2-2	CASSHKGGTGELFF
TRBV7-2	TRBJ2-5	CASSLGLAGGQETQYF
TRBV15	TRBJ2-3	CATSRDRGAATDTQYF
TRBV28	TRBJ2-3	CASDSSADRTDTQYF
TRBV5-6	TRBJ2-2	CASSYLPGQGTGELFF
TRBV30	TRBJ1-1	CAWSVVGGMNTEAFF
TRBV4-1	TRBJ1-1	CASSQEDSSNTEAFF
TRBV7-9	TRBJ2-7	CASSLAGRVALGQYF
TRBV9	TRBJ1-2	CASSAGNYGYTF
TRBV3-1/TRBV3-2	TRBJ1-6	CASSQAGQFPDYNSPLHF
TRBV28	TRBJ2-7	CASSLGLSYEQYF
TRBV3-1/TRBV3-2	TRBJ2-3	CASSPPLGGGVDTQYF
TRBV19	TRBJ2-5	CASSIGAGTGIETQYF
TRBV5-4	TRBJ2-7	CASSSRDRGYEQYF